The clone carrying this T cell receptor beta chain was counted at least ten times. The data are from a study of T cells in Graves' hyperthyroidism and ophthalmopathy. Amplification targeted TCR beta CDR3 regions from RNA transcripts. The TCR CDR3 first-round RT-PCR relied on the HTBI primer set. TCRdb passed the multiplex PCR reads through MiXCR, listing each CDR3 protein once. The sample carries under 400,000 distinct CDR3 sequences, less than 20% recorded once. The sequence was collected from a woman aged 18-30 years with Graves' hyperthyroidism that later progressed to Graves' ophthalmopathy. The specimen sequenced was blood.

CDR3 bases: TGTGCCAGCAGTTTAGATTTCAATGAGCAGTTCTTC. Its protein is CASSLDFNEQFF. This chain uses TRBV28 with TRBJ2-1; no clear D. The V end was cut by 2 bases, the J end by 6 bases, with 5 bases between. CDR3 length equals 12 residues. From germline, CDR1 is MDHEN and CDR2 SYDVKM.